The 7 T cell receptor beta chains below come from one sample, sequenced in a study of molecular identifiers for immune sequencing clone quantification. TCRdb called the PCR reads again in MiXCR, with one record for every CDR3 protein. The sample has 400,000 to 600,000 distinct CDR3 sequences, roughly a fifth seen once. The sample comprised naive CD8+ T cells from blood, with Jurkat cell RNA spiked in. Subset described: FACS-sorted CD8+CD4-CCR7+CD45RA+ naive T cells. All receptors derive from a human donor in good health. Some libraries in this study had Jurkat cell RNA spiked in.

The genes are TRBV6-5 and TRBJ2-5, with D possibly matching TRBD1 (6 bases). Trimming pared 6 bases from V and 5 bases from J, leaving 19 bases between. Germline CDR1 and CDR2: MNHEY and SVGAGI. The CDR3 is made up of 15 amino acids. The CDR3 here is CASSIWTASRETQYF. For the CDR3, the DNA is TGTGCCAGCAGCATATGGACAGCGAGTAGGGAGACCCAGTACTTC.

Notes on this clonotype: Sequence at one end of the junction differs from germline and may be a read error. V and J are TRBV7-2 and TRBJ1-2; D may be TRBD1 (6 bases). Per the germline V gene, CDR1 is SGHTA and CDR2 is FQGNSA. CDR3 size: 11 residues. This chain's CDR3 is CACSFGQIYTF. CDR3 DNA sequence: TGTGCCTGCAGCTTCGGACAGATCTACACCTTC.

V usage is TRBV7-9 and J usage is TRBJ1-1; the D gene is possibly TRBD1 (6 bases). This CDR3 is built from 16 residues. V lost 2 bases, J lost 11 bases, and 24 bases lay in between. Germline V gives CDR1 SEHNR, CDR2 FQNEAQ (reference sequence). The CDR3 region has the DNA TGTGCCAGCAGCTTATTAGGGGGGAGCCAGTCGGATGCGGCTTTCTTT. This sequence encodes CASSLLGGSQSDAAFF.

This clonotype appeared many times. The V gene is TRBV9, the J gene TRBJ1-1; D is unresolved. From germline, CDR1 is SGDLS and CDR2 YYNGEE. V lost 3 bases and J 3 bases, leaving 6 bases between the germline ends. The CDR3 is 12 amino acids. CDR3 bases: TGTGCCAGCAGCGGGGGTCACACTGAAGCTTTCTTT. Its protein is CASSGGHTEAFF.

In regard to this clonotype: A read error may be the cause here, since a much bigger clone is one base away. This chain links TRBV6-2 or TRBV6-3 with TRBJ2-3; unclear D gene. The J call is uncertain, as TRBJ1-5 better fits the DNA end. This CDR3 spans 14 amino acids. Germline CDR1 reads MNHEY; CDR2 reads SVGEGT. The CDR3 region is CASSERVSTDTQHF. The CDR3 region has the DNA TGTGCCAGCAGTGAGCGGGTTAGCACAGATACGCAGCATTTT.

This clonotype was seen at least ten times. This chain connects TRBV4-1 to TRBJ2-2, with a tentative D call TRBD2 (6 bases). Germline values: CDR1 MGHRA, CDR2 YSYEKL. CDR3 length: 12 amino acids. V was shortened by 6 bases and J by 5 bases, with 7 bases between the two germline ends. CDR3 loop: CASRGRTGELFF. The CDR3 region has the DNA TGCGCCAGCAGGGGGAGGACCGGGGAGCTGTTTTTT.

This clonotype was counted a few times. This rearrangement joins TRBV9 to TRBJ2-7; weak D call: TRBD2 (6 bases). The CDR3 spans 14 residues. Germline V gives CDR1 SGDLS, CDR2 YYNGEE. The V end was cut by 1 base, the J end by 3 bases, with 11 bases between. The CDR3 sequence: CASSVTGEGYEQYF. CDR3 sequence (DNA): TGTGCCAGCAGCGTAACGGGAGAGGGCTACGAGCAGTACTTC.